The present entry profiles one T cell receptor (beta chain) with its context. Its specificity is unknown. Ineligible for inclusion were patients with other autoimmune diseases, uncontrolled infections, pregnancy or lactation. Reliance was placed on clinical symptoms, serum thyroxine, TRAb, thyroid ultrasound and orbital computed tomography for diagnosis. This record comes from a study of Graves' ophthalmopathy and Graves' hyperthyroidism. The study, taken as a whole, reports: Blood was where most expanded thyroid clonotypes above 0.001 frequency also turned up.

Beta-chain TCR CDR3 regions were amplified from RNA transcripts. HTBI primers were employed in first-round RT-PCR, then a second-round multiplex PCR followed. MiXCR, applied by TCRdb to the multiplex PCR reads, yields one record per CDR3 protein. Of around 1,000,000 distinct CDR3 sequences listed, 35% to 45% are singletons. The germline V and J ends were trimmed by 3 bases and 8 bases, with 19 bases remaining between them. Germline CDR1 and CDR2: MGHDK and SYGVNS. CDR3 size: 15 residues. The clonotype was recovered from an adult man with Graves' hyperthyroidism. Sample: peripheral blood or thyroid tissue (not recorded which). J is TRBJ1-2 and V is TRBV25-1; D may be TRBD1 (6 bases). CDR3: CASSEGSGEGYGYTF. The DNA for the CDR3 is TGTGCCAGCAGTGAGGGATCAGGGGAGGGTTACGGCTACACCTTC.